Listed here are 16 T cell receptor beta chains from one sample, sequenced in a study of read filtering for tumor transcriptome and immune sequencing. The library was built from about 370 ng RNA with molecular barcoded adaptors for alpha/delta and beta/gamma chains. TCRdb ran MiXCR on the reads and lists one entry per CDR3 protein. The profile shows 60,000 or so distinct CDR3 sequences, less than 20% of them singletons. The sample comprised a population of CD138-negative cells sorted from bone marrow. Every receptor here comes from a donor aged 40 or older with multiple myeloma.

This clonotype has at least ten counts. The J gene is TRBJ2-1, the V gene TRBV29-1; 8 bases line up with TRBD2. Losses at the gene ends were 7 bases for V and 7 bases for J; bases not matched to a gene: 12. The CDR3 runs to 14 residues. The germline V gene encodes CDR1 SQVTM and CDR2 ANQGSEA. This CDR3 reads CSAKRTSSLNEQFF. For the CDR3, the DNA is TGCAGCGCCAAACGGACTAGCAGCCTGAATGAGCAGTTCTTC.

This clonotype was seen repeatedly, ten times or more. The chain has TRBV30 and TRBJ2-5; tentatively, D is TRBD1 (6 bases). The V gene lost 5 bases and the J gene lost 4 bases, with 26 bases spanning the gap. The CDR3 totals 17 residues. Germline values: CDR1 GTSNPN, CDR2 SVGIG (reference sequence). This CDR3 reads CAWGIRSWTEGGETQYF. CDR3 in DNA: TGTGCCTGGGGTATCAGATCGTGGACAGAAGGAGGAGAGACCCAGTACTTC.

This clonotype was detected many times. The conserved closing phenylalanine or tryptophan is absent in this CDR3, likely reflecting a read error. The V gene is TRBV3-1, the J gene TRBJ2-1, with TRBD2 matching over 7 bases. Germline CDR1 LGHDT, CDR2 YNNKEL (reference sequence). The CDR3 has 15 residues. V was pared by 4 bases and J by 0 bases, with 3 bases of the junction left unmatched. The CDR3 bases are TGTGCCAGCAGCCGCGGGGGTAGCTCCTACAATGAGCAGTTCTCC. Its translation is CASSRGGSSYNEQFS.

As to this clonotype: Being one base from a much bigger clone, this may be a read error. The rearrangement joins TRBV19 to TRBJ2-3; 10 bases fit TRBD1. Per the germline V gene, CDR1 is LNHDA and CDR2 is SQIVND (reference sequence). V lost 5 bases to trimming and J lost 4 bases; unmatched junction nucleotides: 6. The CDR3 sequence is 15 residues long. The CDR3 nucleotides read TGTGCCAGTAGTCGTGGACAGGGGGACCCAGATACGCAGTATTTT. It yields the protein CASSRGQGDPDTQYF.

For this clonotype: The junction and the germline gene differ at one end; a read error may be behind it. The V call is TRBV5-1, the J call TRBJ2-1; D is uncertain. The germline CDR1 and CDR2 sequences are SGHRS and YFSETQ. This CDR3 is 14 amino acids long. CDR3 in DNA: TGCGCCAGCAGCTTACAGTCTCCCTACAATGAGCAGCTCTTC. The encoded protein is CASSLQSPYNEQLF.

A remark on this clonotype: One end of the junction is discordant with germline, which a read error may explain. This chain joins TRBV9 and TRBJ2-2, with 10 bases aligning to TRBD2. Germline V gene sequence: CDR1 SGDLS, CDR2 YYNGEE. The CDR3 contains 17 residues. The CDR3 sequence is CANSVFSGRAGTGELFF. Written as DNA, the CDR3 is TGTGCCAACAGCGTCTTCAGCGGGAGGGCCGGCACCGGGGAGCTGTTTTTC.

Regarding this clonotype: A clone one base away is much larger, so this may be a read error. The genes are TRBV3-1 and TRBJ2-1; 7 nucleotides match TRBD2. Germline V gives CDR1 LGHDT, CDR2 YNNKEL (reference sequence). The CDR3 covers 15 residues. V lost 4 bases to trimming and J lost 6 bases; unmatched junction nucleotides: 9. CDR3 in DNA: TGTGCCAGCAGCCCCGGACTAGAGGGCCTCAATGAGCAGTTCTTC. Protein product: CASSPGLEGLNEQFF.

As to this clonotype: It may be a read error: a sequence one base away is much more abundant. The genes are TRBV5-1 and TRBJ2-7; D gene unclear. Germline CDR1 is SGHRS and CDR2 is YFSETQ. The CDR3 consists of 14 residues. The V end lost 5 bases, the J end lost 1 base, and 13 bases lay between the germline ends. In nucleotides, the CDR3 is TGCGCCAGCAGTACTGTCTTCGATTCCTACGAGCAGTACTTC. Its translation: CASSTVFDSYEQYF.

This clonotype was observed a single time. A single base separates this from a much larger clone, so it may be a read error. Here the CDR3 reads CSVPGPNGGSYNGQFF. The CDR3 nucleotides are TGCAGCGTTCCCGGACCGAATGGAGGTTCCTACAATGGGCAGTTCTTC. The chain recombines TRBV29-1 with TRBJ2-1, with D maybe TRBD2 (5 bases). The CDR3 contains 16 residues. Germline CDR1 is SQVTM and CDR2 is ANQGSEA.

This clonotype was seen repeatedly, ten times or more. V usage is TRBV20-1 and J usage is TRBJ2-4, with D perhaps TRBD1 or TRBD2 (6 bases each). The CDR3 is made up of 16 amino acids. CDR1 and CDR2 (germline): DFQATT, SNEGSKA (reference sequence). Trimming shortened V by 1 base and J by 2 bases, and 15 bases separated the two germline ends. CDR3 in amino acids: CSARVGGRTTKNIQYF. Written as DNA, the CDR3 is TGCAGTGCTAGAGTTGGGGGGCGCACTACCAAAAACATTCAGTACTTC.

On this clonotype: A read error may be the cause here, since a much bigger clone is one base away. The CDR3 end shows no conserved phenylalanine or tryptophan, and so a read error is likely. The gene calls are TRBV20-1 and TRBJ1-2, with 9 bases identical to TRBD1. This CDR3 comprises 13 residues. CDR1 is DFQATT, CDR2 SNEGSKA, per germline (reference sequence). The V gene end was trimmed by 6 bases and the J gene end by 6 bases; junction bases not matched to a gene: 8. CDR3 DNA: TGCAGTGCCGTCACTACAGGGGGCAATGGCTACACCCTC. This gives the protein CSAVTTGGNGYTL.

In this sample, this clonotype is medium-sized (0.01 to 0.1%). The chain employs TRBV4-1 and TRBJ2-1; no reliable D call. This CDR3 comprises 14 residues. Germline V CDR1 and CDR2: MGHRA, YSYEKL. Trimming took off 1 base at V and 6 bases at J, with 10 bases between the two ends. The CDR3 DNA reads TGCGCCAGCAGCCAAGTGGGTCCCACCAATGAGCAGTTCTTC. The encoded protein is CASSQVGPTNEQFF.

Details on this clonotype: The junction does not match germline at one end; this may be a read error. This chain links TRBV7-2 with TRBJ2-3; TRBD1 might be the D (5 bases). The CDR3 length is 14 residues. Germline V gene lookup returns CDR1 SGHTA and CDR2 FQGNSA. The CDR3 sequence is CASSLQTASVTQYF. The CDR3 nucleotides read TGTGCGAGCAGCCTGCAGACAGCGTCAGTTACGCAGTATTTT.

This clonotype was detected ten times or more. The chain couples TRBV4-1 to TRBJ2-2; 7 bases match TRBD1. This CDR3 comprises 16 residues. Trimming cost V 3 bases and J 1 base; bases outside gene matches: 5. The V gene's germline CDR1 is MGHRA and CDR2 YSYEKL. The CDR3 reads CASSHPQGENTGELFF. CDR3 nucleotides: TGCGCCAGCAGCCATCCGCAGGGGGAGAACACCGGGGAGCTGTTTTTT.

The chain carries TRBV30 and TRBJ1-3, with a tentative D call TRBD1 (5 bases). Looked up from germline, CDR1 is GTSNPN and CDR2 is SVGIG (reference sequence). The CDR3 sequence is 15 residues long. Trimming removed 1 base from V and 2 bases from J, with 12 bases in between. Here the CDR3 DNA reads TGTGCCTGGAGTGGAGGACGGGGCGCTGGAAACACCATATATTTT. This gives the protein CAWSGGRGAGNTIYF.

This clonotype was seen many times. The chain employs TRBV10-3 and TRBJ2-3; no clear D. CDR1 and CDR2 from the germline V gene are ENHRY and SYGVKD. The CDR3 consists of 12 residues. The germline V and J ends were trimmed by 0 bases and 3 bases, with 1 base remaining between them. CDR3 residues: CAISESTDTQYF. Written as DNA, the CDR3 is TGTGCCATCAGTGAGTCTACAGATACGCAGTATTTT.